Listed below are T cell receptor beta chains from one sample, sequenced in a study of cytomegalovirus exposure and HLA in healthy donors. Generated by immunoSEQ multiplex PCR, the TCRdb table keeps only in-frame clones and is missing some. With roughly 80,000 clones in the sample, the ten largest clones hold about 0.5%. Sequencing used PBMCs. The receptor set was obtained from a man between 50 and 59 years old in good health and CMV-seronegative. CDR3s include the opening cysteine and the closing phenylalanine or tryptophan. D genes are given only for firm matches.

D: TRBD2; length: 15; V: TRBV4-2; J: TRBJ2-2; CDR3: CASSQPTSGGGELFF; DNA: TGTGCCAGCAGCCAACCAACTAGCGGCGGCGGGGAGCTGTTTTTT
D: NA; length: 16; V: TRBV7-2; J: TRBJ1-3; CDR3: CASSSHLLGGGNTIYF; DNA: TGTGCCAGCAGCTCTCACCTTTTGGGGGGAGGAAACACCATATATTTT
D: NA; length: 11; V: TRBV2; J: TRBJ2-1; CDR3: CASIRGKEQFF; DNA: TGTGCCAGCATTAGGGGGAAAGAGCAGTTCTTC
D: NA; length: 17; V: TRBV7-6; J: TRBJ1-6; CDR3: CASSLEGGNSYNSPLHF; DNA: TGTGCCAGCAGCTTAGAGGGAGGGAACTCCTATAATTCACCCCTCCACTTT
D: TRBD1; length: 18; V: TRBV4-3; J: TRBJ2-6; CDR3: CASSPSGTGPSGANVLTF; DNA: TGCGCCAGCAGCCCATCCGGGACAGGCCCGTCTGGGGCCAACGTCCTGACTTTC
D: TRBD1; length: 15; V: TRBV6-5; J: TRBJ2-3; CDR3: CASSWDRGSTDTQYF; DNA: TGTGCCAGCAGTTGGGACAGGGGGAGCACAGATACGCAGTATTTT
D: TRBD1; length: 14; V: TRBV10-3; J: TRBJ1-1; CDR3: CAISESIGTGRAFF; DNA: TGTGCCATCAGTGAGTCGATAGGGACAGGGAGGGCTTTCTTT
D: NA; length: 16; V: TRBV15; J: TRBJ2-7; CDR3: CATSRERGHPSYEQYF; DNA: TGTGCCACCAGCAGAGAGAGGGGACATCCCTCCTACGAGCAGTACTTC
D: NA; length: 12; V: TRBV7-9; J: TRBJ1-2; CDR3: CASSVDSYGYTF; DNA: TGTGCCAGCAGCGTAGACAGCTATGGCTACACCTTC
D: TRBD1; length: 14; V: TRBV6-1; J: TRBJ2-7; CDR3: CASILRGDSYEQYF; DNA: TGTGCCAGCATCCTCCGTGGGGACAGCTACGAGCAGTACTTC
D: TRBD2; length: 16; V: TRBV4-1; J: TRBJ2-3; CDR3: CASSQKGLAGADTQYF; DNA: TGCGCCAGCAGCCAAAAGGGACTAGCGGGGGCGGATACGCAGTATTTT
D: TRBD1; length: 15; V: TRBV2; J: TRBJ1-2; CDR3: CASRVGGQGSDGYTF; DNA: TGTGCCAGCAGAGTGGGCGGACAGGGATCCGATGGCTACACCTTC
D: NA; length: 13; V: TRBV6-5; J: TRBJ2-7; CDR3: CASSSDSTYEQYF; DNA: TGTGCCAGCAGTTCGGACAGTACCTACGAGCAGTACTTC
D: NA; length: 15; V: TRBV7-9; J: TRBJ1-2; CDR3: CASSLGAGWDYGYTF; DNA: TGTGCCAGCAGCTTAGGGGCAGGATGGGACTATGGCTACACCTTC
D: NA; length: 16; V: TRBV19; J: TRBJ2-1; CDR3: CASSMVGFGGDNEQFF; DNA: TGTGCCAGTAGTATGGTGGGGTTCGGCGGGGACAATGAGCAGTTCTTC
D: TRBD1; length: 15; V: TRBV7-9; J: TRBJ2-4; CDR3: CASSIGKSDRNIQYF; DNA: TGTGCCAGCAGCATAGGAAAATCGGACAGGAACATTCAGTACTTC
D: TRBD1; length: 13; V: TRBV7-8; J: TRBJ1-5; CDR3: CASSDRVVQPQHF; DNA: TGTGCCAGCAGCGACAGGGTGGTTCAGCCCCAGCATTTT
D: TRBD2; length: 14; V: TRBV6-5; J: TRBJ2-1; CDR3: CASRSGTRVGEQFF; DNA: TGTGCCAGCAGGTCCGGGACTAGAGTGGGTGAGCAGTTCTTC
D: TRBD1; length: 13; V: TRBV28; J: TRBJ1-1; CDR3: CASRETGDTEAFF; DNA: TGTGCCAGCAGAGAAACAGGGGACACTGAAGCTTTCTTT
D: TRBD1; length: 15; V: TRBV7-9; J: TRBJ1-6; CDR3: CASRPTGVDYSPLHF; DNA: TGTGCCAGCAGACCCACAGGGGTCGATTATTCACCCCTCCACTTT
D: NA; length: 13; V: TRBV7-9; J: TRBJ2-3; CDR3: CASSETSTDTQYF; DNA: TGTGCCAGCAGCGAGACTAGCACAGATACGCAGTATTTT
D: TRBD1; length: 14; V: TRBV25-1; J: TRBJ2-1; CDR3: CASSTTGVMHEQFF; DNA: TGTGCCAGCAGTACCACAGGGGTGATGCATGAGCAGTTCTTC
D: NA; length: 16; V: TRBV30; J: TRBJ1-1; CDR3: CAWSVGGATMNTEAFF; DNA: TGTGCCTGGAGTGTAGGCGGGGCGACTATGAACACTGAAGCTTTCTTT
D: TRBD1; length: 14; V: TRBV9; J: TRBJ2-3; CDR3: CASSGTGGTDTQYF; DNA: TGTGCCAGCAGCGGGACAGGGGGCACAGATACGCAGTATTTT
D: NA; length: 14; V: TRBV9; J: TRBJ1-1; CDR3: CASSVLDSLTEAFF; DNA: TGTGCCAGCAGCGTATTAGACAGCCTCACTGAAGCTTTCTTT
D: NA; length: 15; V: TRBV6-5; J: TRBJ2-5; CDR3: CASSYGGQGGETQYF; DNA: TGTGCCAGCAGTTACGGTGGGCAGGGTGGAGAGACCCAGTACTTC
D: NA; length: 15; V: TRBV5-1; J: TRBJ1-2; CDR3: CASRLDRRSNYGYTF; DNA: TGCGCCAGCAGACTAGACAGGAGATCTAACTATGGCTACACCTTC
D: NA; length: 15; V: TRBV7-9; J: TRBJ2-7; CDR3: CASSLRGQGRHEQYF; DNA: TGTGCCAGCAGCTTACGTGGGCAGGGTAGGCACGAGCAGTACTTC
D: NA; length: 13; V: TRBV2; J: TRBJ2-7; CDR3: CASNIEGTYEQYF; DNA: TGTGCCAGCAACATCGAGGGCACCTACGAGCAGTACTTC
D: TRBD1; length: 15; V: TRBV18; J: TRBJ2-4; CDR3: CASSPLRDSKNIQYF; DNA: TGTGCCAGCTCACCACTCCGGGACAGCAAAAACATTCAGTACTTC
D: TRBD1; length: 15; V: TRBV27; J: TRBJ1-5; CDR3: CASSLEGAINQPQHF; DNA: TGTGCCAGCAGTTTAGAGGGGGCGATTAATCAGCCCCAGCATTTT
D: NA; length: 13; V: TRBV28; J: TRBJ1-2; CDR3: CASSPPSTWGYTF; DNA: TGTGCCAGCAGTCCCCCAAGTACATGGGGCTACACCTTC
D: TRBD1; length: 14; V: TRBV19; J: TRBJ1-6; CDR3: CASSRDSDNSPLHF; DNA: TGTGCCAGTAGTAGGGACAGCGATAATTCACCCCTCCACTTT
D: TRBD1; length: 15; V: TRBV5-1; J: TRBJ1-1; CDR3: CASSLAGTVATEAFF; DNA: TGCGCCAGCAGCTTGGCCGGGACAGTGGCGACTGAAGCTTTCTTT
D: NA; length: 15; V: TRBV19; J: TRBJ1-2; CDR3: CASSIETGPSYGYTF; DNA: TGTGCCAGTAGTATAGAAACAGGCCCCAGCTATGGCTACACCTTC
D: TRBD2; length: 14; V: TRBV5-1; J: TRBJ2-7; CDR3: CASSLSGTTYEQYF; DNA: TGCGCCAGCAGCTTATCCGGGACTACCTACGAGCAGTACTTC
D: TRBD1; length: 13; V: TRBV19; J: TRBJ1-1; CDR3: CASSQGVNTEAFF; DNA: TGTGCCAGTAGCCAGGGGGTTAACACTGAAGCTTTCTTT
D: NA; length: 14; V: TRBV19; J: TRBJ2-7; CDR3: CASSIPGISYEQYF; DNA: TGTGCCAGTAGTATTCCCGGGATTTCCTACGAGCAGTACTTC
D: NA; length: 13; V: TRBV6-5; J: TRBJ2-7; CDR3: CASRRQAEGEQYF; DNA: TGTGCCAGCAGGCGACAGGCCGAGGGGGAGCAGTACTTC
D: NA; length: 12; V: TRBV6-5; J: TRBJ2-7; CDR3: CASSSQDTEQYF; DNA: TGTGCCAGCAGCTCACAGGATACCGAGCAGTACTTC
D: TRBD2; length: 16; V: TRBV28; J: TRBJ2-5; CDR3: CASTLAGGPLQETQYF; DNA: TGTGCCAGCACACTAGCGGGGGGCCCACTCCAAGAGACCCAGTACTTC
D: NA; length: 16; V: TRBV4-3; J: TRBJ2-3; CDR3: CASSYDFGGVTDTQYF; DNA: TGCGCCAGCAGCTACGACTTTGGCGGGGTTACAGATACGCAGTATTTT
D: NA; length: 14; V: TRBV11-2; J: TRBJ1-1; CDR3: CASSLGGRRTEAFF; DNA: TGTGCCAGCAGCTTAGGCGGCCGAAGAACCGAAGCTTTCTTT
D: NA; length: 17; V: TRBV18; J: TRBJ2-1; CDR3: CASSPPVSGVTWSEQFF; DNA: TGTGCCAGCTCACCACCTGTATCAGGGGTGACGTGGAGTGAGCAGTTCTTC
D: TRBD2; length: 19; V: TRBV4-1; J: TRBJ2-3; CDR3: CASSQLGLAGASSTDTQYF; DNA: TGCGCCAGCAGCCAACTCGGACTAGCGGGGGCCAGTAGCACAGATACGCAGTATTTT
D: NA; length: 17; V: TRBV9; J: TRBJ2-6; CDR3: CASSVGTIHSGANVLTF; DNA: TGTGCCAGCAGCGTGGGGACAATCCACTCTGGGGCCAACGTCCTGACTTTC
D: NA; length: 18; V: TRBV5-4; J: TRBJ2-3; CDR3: CASSLAFGGITSTDTQYF; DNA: TGTGCCAGCAGCTTGGCCTTCGGGGGTATAACTAGCACAGATACGCAGTATTTT
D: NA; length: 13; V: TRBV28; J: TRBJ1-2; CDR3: CASTIGGLYGYTF; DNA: TGTGCCAGCACCATCGGGGGGCTCTATGGCTACACCTTC
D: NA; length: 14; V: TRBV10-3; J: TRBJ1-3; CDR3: CAIRSDNSGNTIYF; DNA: TGTGCCATCAGGTCAGACAACTCTGGAAACACCATATATTTT
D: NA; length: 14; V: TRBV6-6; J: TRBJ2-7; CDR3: CASSWTQSSYEQYF; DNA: TGTGCCAGCAGCTGGACTCAAAGCTCCTACGAGCAGTACTTC
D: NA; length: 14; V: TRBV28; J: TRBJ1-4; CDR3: CASSLSGANEKLFF; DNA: TGTGCCAGCAGTTTATCGGGAGCTAATGAAAAACTGTTTTTT
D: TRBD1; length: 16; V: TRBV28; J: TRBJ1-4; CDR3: CASSDDRGSTNEKLFF; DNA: TGTGCCAGCAGTGATGACAGGGGCTCAACTAATGAAAAACTGTTTTTT
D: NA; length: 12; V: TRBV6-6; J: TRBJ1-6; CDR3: CASSSSNSPLHF; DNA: TGTGCCAGCAGTTCGTCTAATTCACCCCTCCACTTT
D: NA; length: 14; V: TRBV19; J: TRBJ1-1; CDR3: CASSPARENTEAFF; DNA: TGTGCCAGTAGTCCCGCTCGGGAGAACACTGAAGCTTTCTTT